The 23 T cell receptor beta chains below all came from one sample that was sequenced in a study of shared clonotypes between healthy human individuals. The repertoire was sequenced with immunoSEQ multiplex PCR; TCRdb's copy has only in-frame clones and lacks some. The sample has approximately 2.5 million clones, approximately 93% seen once. The sequenced sample was naive CD4+ T cells from PBMCs. The subset denotes: CD45RA+ positively selected. The receptors come from a young man in good health. Some clones in this sample may be carry-over from other donors' samples.

This clone was observed once. The CDR3 nucleotides are TGTGCCAGCACCTCGACTGTAAGCTCCTACAATGAGCAGTTCTTC. Encoded protein: CASTSTVSSYNEQFF. The rearrangement uses TRBV28 and TRBJ2-1; D remains ambiguous. Looked up from germline, CDR1 is MDHEN and CDR2 is SYDVKM. V lost 7 bases to trimming and J lost 0 bases, with 13 bases between them. This CDR3 contains 15 residues. Full variable domain (missing parts from reference TRBV28 and TRBJ2-1): DVKVTQSSRYLVKRTGEKVFLECVQDMDHENMFWYRQDPGLGLRLIYFSYDVKMKEKGDIPEGYSVSREKKERFSLILESASTNQTSMYLCASTSTVSSYNEQFFGPGTRLTVL.

This CDR3 is CASSIRGPGYGYTF. CDR3 nucleotide sequence: TGTGCCAGTAGTATAAGGGGGCCGGGCTATGGCTACACCTTC. This chain connects TRBV19 to TRBJ1-2; 7 positions match TRBD1. The V gene's germline CDR1 is LNHDA and CDR2 SQIVND (reference sequence). The CDR3 extends over 14 amino acids. V was pared by 2 bases and J by 4 bases, with 4 bases of the junction left unmatched.

The chain carries TRBV2 and TRBJ2-1; 11 bases map to TRBD2. This CDR3 region has 16 residues. V lost 6 bases, J lost 6 bases, and 10 bases stayed unmatched. CDR1 is SNHLY and CDR2 is FYNNEI in the germline V gene. CDR3 in DNA: TGTGCCAGCAGCCTGGGGACTAGCGGACCATCCAATGAGCAGTTCTTC. Encoded protein: CASSLGTSGPSNEQFF.

The gene calls are TRBV4-2 and TRBJ2-1; 15 positions agree with TRBD2. The CDR3 loop spans 17 amino acids. Per germline, CDR1 LGHNA and CDR2 YNFKEQ. V was pared by 2 bases and J by 5 bases, with 4 bases of the junction left unmatched. DNA of the CDR3: TGTGCCAGCAGCCAACTCGGGACTAGCGGGAGGCACAATGAGCAGTTCTTC. As protein: CASSQLGTSGRHNEQFF.

The chain uses TRBV2 and TRBJ1-6; TRBD1 matches at 7 bases. V trimming: 7 bases; J trimming: 8 bases; junction bases outside the gene matches: 8. The CDR3 runs 14 residues. The germline V gene has CDR1 SNHLY and CDR2 FYNNEI. CDR3 sequence: CASTPITGDSPLHF. CDR3 nucleotides: TGTGCCAGCACCCCCATAACAGGGGATTCACCCCTCCACTTT.

Only a few counts were recorded for this clone. The CDR3 bases are TGTGCCAGCAGCTTATTGGGGAGCACTGAAGCTTTCTTT. Amino acid sequence: CASSLLGSTEAFF. The chain has TRBV7-2 and TRBJ1-1; no reliable D call. Trimming left V 2 bases short and J 4 bases short, with 8 bases between. Germline V gene sequence: CDR1 SGHTA, CDR2 FQGNSA. The CDR3 is made up of 13 amino acids.

The chain is built from TRBV5-1 and TRBJ1-3, with a weak D call TRBD1 (5 bases). V lost 8 bases to trimming and J lost 1 base, with 16 bases between them. This CDR3 is built from 15 residues. The germline gives CDR1 SGHRS, CDR2 YFSETQ. Written as DNA, the CDR3 is TGCGCCAGTGGATCGGTGGGGGGTTCTGGAAACACCATATATTTT. Encoded protein: CASGSVGGSGNTIYF.

The rearrangement joins TRBV6-5 to TRBJ1-3, with a possible D match to TRBD1 (6 bases). Germline CDR1 reads MNHEY; CDR2 reads SVGAGI. This CDR3 is built from 15 residues. The V and J ends lost 4 bases and 2 bases respectively, with 12 bases between them. The CDR3 sequence: CASSLNRATGNTIYF. As DNA, the CDR3 is TGTGCCAGCAGTTTAAACAGGGCAACTGGAAACACCATATATTTT.

The gene calls are TRBV28 and TRBJ2-1, with 11 bases identical to TRBD2. The CDR3 has 15 residues. The V gene end was trimmed by 8 bases and the J gene end by 8 bases; junction bases not matched to a gene: 11. Germline V gene data show CDR1 as MDHEN and CDR2 as SYDVKM. The CDR3 loop reads CASSLLAGGPYEQFF. CDR3 DNA sequence: TGTGCCAGCTCCCTATTAGCGGGAGGGCCATATGAGCAGTTCTTC.

This chain joins TRBV28 and TRBJ2-7, with D perhaps matching TRBD1 (6 bases). Germline CDR1 MDHEN, CDR2 SYDVKM. This CDR3 is 14 amino acids long. V lost 5 bases to trimming and J lost 3 bases, with 14 bases between them. CDR3 nucleotides: TGTGCCAGCAGTCCACCAACAGGGAACTACGAGCAGTACTTC. Amino acids: CASSPPTGNYEQYF.

The chain couples TRBV29-1 to TRBJ2-7; the D gene could be TRBD1 or TRBD2 (5 bases each). Trimming cost V 4 bases and J 7 bases, with 11 bases left between them. The germline CDR1 and CDR2 sequences are SQVTM and ANQGSEA. There are 11 residues in the CDR3. The CDR3 DNA reads as TGCAGCGTTGGAGGGGCTGGGGAGCAGTACTTC. Translating it yields CSVGGAGEQYF.

The V and J genes are TRBV9 and TRBJ1-1; 7 bases match TRBD1. The V segment lost 4 bases and the J segment 1 base; nucleotides outside the gene matches: 7. The germline CDR1 and CDR2 sequences are SGDLS and YYNGEE. The CDR3 has 15 residues. CDR3 DNA: TGTGCCAGCAGCCCTGGGGACAGCCGGAACACTGAAGCTTTCTTT. The encoded protein is CASSPGDSRNTEAFF. The full variable domain, with the rest looked up from reference TRBV9 and TRBJ1-1, is DSGVTQTPKHLITATGQRVTLRCSPRSGDLSVYWYQQSLDQGLQFLIQYYNGEERAKGNILERFSAQQFPDLHSELNLSSLELGDSALYFCASSPGDSRNTEAFFGQGTRLTVV.

The V and J genes are TRBV28 and TRBJ2-7, with 8 nucleotides matching TRBD1. The CDR3 spans 15 residues. With 6 bases clipped from V and 4 bases from J, the junction kept 11 bases outside the gene matches. The germline CDR1 and CDR2 sequences are MDHEN and SYDVKM. The DNA for the CDR3 is TGTGCCAGCAGCCTCGCAGGGGGCCGATTTTACGAGCAGTACTTC. As protein: CASSLAGGRFYEQYF.

The V call is TRBV23-1, the J call TRBJ1-4, with a weak D call TRBD1 (6 bases). TRBV23-1 is marked as an open reading frame, function uncertain. Trimming removed 1 base from V and 2 bases from J, with 29 bases in between. This CDR3 region has 22 residues. The CDR3 bases are TGCGCCAGCAGTCAATGGGGCCTGGATGGGGGGCGCGAAATTTCGACTAATGAAAAACTGTTTTTT. As protein: CASSQWGLDGGREISTNEKLFF.

This chain joins TRBV11-3 and TRBJ2-3, with a weak D call TRBD1 (6 bases). There are 13 residues in the CDR3. V was shortened by 4 bases and J by 6 bases, with 11 bases between the two germline ends. The germline CDR1 and CDR2 sequences are SGHNT and YENEEA. The CDR3 reads CASSSGAADTQYF. The DNA for the CDR3 is TGTGCCAGCAGCTCAGGGGCAGCGGATACGCAGTATTTT.

The chain carries TRBV27 and TRBJ2-2, with 8 bases fitting TRBD2. V lost 5 bases, J lost 3 bases, and 11 bases stayed unmatched. The CDR3 has 17 residues. Germline V lookup: CDR1 MNHEY, CDR2 SMNVEV (reference sequence). CDR3 amino acids: CASSPQYWREDTGELFF. For the CDR3, the DNA is TGTGCCAGCAGTCCTCAATACTGGCGGGAGGACACCGGGGAGCTGTTTTTT.

This chain's CDR3 is CSGLRGRGEKLFF. In nucleotides, the CDR3 is TGCAGCGGCCTCAGGGGGCGCGGGGAAAAACTGTTTTTT. The V and J genes are TRBV29-1 and TRBJ1-4; the match to TRBD1 covers 8 bases. V gave up 7 bases and J gave up 8 bases; unmatched junction bases: 9. Germline V gives CDR1 SQVTM, CDR2 ANQGSEA. The CDR3 covers 13 residues.

The V and J genes are TRBV6-5 and TRBJ1-2; D not certain. The V gene lost 6 bases and the J gene lost 5 bases, with 13 bases spanning the gap. Germline-derived CDR1 and CDR2 are MNHEY and SVGAGI. CDR3 size: 13 residues. CDR3 protein: CASSRSDRYGYTF. For the CDR3, the DNA is TGTGCCAGCAGCCGGTCTGATCGGTATGGCTACACCTTC.

V is TRBV28 and J is TRBJ2-5, with 9 nucleotides matching TRBD1. Germline V gene lookup returns CDR1 MDHEN and CDR2 SYDVKM. This CDR3 spans 15 amino acids. The V segment lost 4 bases and the J segment 4 bases; nucleotides outside the gene matches: 7. In DNA form, the CDR3 reads TGTGCCAGCAGTTCTCGGGGACAGGGAAGAGAGACCCAGTACTTC. As protein: CASSSRGQGRETQYF. The variable domain in full, completed from reference TRBV28 and TRBJ2-5, reads DVKVTQSSRYLVKRTGEKVFLECVQDMDHENMFWYRQDPGLGLRLIYFSYDVKMKEKGDIPEGYSVSREKKERFSLILESASTNQTSMYLCASSSRGQGRETQYFGPGTRLLVL.

This clone was seen just once. V is TRBV4-3 and J is TRBJ2-7, with 12 bases that match TRBD2. The CDR3 loop spans 16 amino acids. V lost 4 bases and J lost 2; bases outside the gene matches: 6. Germline loops: CDR1 LGHNA, CDR2 YSLEER. The CDR3 loop reads CASSPTGLAGTYEQYF. As DNA, the CDR3 is TGCGCCAGCAGCCCCACCGGACTAGCGGGAACCTACGAGCAGTACTTC.

The chain has TRBV19 and TRBJ1-1, with 9 bases matching TRBD1. CDR3 size: 13 residues. Per germline, CDR1 LNHDA and CDR2 SQIVND (reference sequence). Germline trimming cut 10 bases from V and 7 bases from J; bases unmatched to any gene: 10. Written as DNA, the CDR3 is TGTGCCACGACAGACAGGGGGGTAGGTGAAGCTTTCTTT. Translated, it gives CATTDRGVGEAFF. Full variable domain (outside the CDR3, taken from reference TRBV19 and TRBJ1-1): DGGITQSPKYLFRKEGQNVTLSCEQNLNHDAMYWYRQDPGQGLRLIYYSQIVNDFQKGDIAEGYSVSREKKESFPLTVTSAQKNPTAFYLCATTDRGVGEAFFGQGTRLTVV.

This chain connects TRBV30 to TRBJ1-2; 7 bases are shared with TRBD1. V trimming: 6 bases; J trimming: 7 bases; junction bases outside the gene matches: 8. Germline V gives CDR1 GTSNPN, CDR2 SVGIG (reference sequence). The CDR3 has 12 residues. The CDR3 is CACPEDRAGYTF. CDR3 DNA: TGTGCCTGCCCGGAAGACAGGGCTGGCTACACCTTC. Full variable domain (missing parts from reference TRBV30 and TRBJ1-2): SQTIHQWPATLVQPVGSPLSLECTVEGTSNPNLYWYRQAAGRGLQLLFYSVGIGQISSEVPQNLSASRPQDRQFILSSKKLLLSDSGFYLCACPEDRAGYTFGSGTRLTVV.

The rearrangement links TRBV5-5 to TRBJ2-7; D not resolved. V shed 2 bases and J shed 6 bases, with 15 bases lying between them. Germline V gives CDR1 SGHKS, CDR2 YYEKEE (reference sequence). This CDR3 is 14 amino acids long. CDR3 sequence: CASSLILQSPEQYF. DNA of the CDR3: TGTGCCAGCAGCTTAATCCTACAGTCCCCCGAGCAGTACTTC.